These 13 T cell receptor beta chains were all obtained from the same sample, sequenced in a study of blood T cell repertoires in COVID-19. Only in-frame clones appear in the TCRdb table, and some are missing; sequencing was by immunoSEQ multiplex PCR. The repertoire holds about 20,000 clones, with 80% to 90% as singletons. Material: peripheral blood. These receptors all come from a human donor in a cohort sampled during active COVID-19.

The J gene is TRBJ2-2, the V gene TRBV12-5; unclear D gene. The CDR3 consists of 14 residues. Germline loops: CDR1 LGHNT, CDR2 FRNRAP. V dropped 2 bases and J dropped 2 bases, with 6 bases sitting between them. The CDR3 here is CASGLLPNTGELFF. CDR3 sequence (DNA): TGTGCTAGTGGTTTGCTCCCTAACACCGGGGAGCTGTTTTTT.

The rearrangement uses TRBV6-5 and TRBJ2-7; tentatively, D is TRBD2 (6 bases). CDR1 is MNHEY, CDR2 SVGAGI, per germline. CDR3 length equals 15 residues. Trimming stripped 6 bases from V and 2 bases from J, with 17 bases between. DNA for the CDR3: TGTGCCAGCAGGACTGGCGGGCGGGGCCCCTACGAGCAGTACTTC. Translating gives CASRTGGRGPYEQYF.

The chain joins TRBV10-3 to TRBJ2-1, with D perhaps TRBD2 (6 bases). Per the germline V gene, CDR1 is ENHRY and CDR2 is SYGVKD. This CDR3 region has 14 residues. V was pared by 10 bases and J by 5 bases, with 18 bases between. The CDR3 region is CATRTSLSNNEQFF. The DNA for the CDR3 is TGTGCCACCCGTACTAGCCTATCAAACAATGAGCAGTTCTTC.

The CDR3 coding sequence is TGTGCCAGCAGTTTAAGACTAGCGGGGTCCTACGAGCAGTACTTC. Encoded protein: CASSLRLAGSYEQYF. This sequence joins TRBV27 and TRBJ2-7, with TRBD2 matching over 11 bases. Trimming took 2 bases from V and 1 from J; bases not matched to a gene: 1. The CDR3 contains 15 residues. The germline CDR1 and CDR2 sequences are MNHEY and SMNVEV (reference sequence).

The chain links TRBV28 to TRBJ1-2; perhaps TRBD1 as D (5 bases). Trimming cost V 2 bases and J 0 bases, with 7 bases left between them. Germline-derived CDR1 and CDR2 are MDHEN and SYDVKM. The CDR3 loop spans 14 amino acids. CDR3 bases: TGTGCCAGCAGTTTAGGGGGGGCTAACTATGGCTACACCTTC. This sequence encodes CASSLGGANYGYTF.

V and J are TRBV7-9 and TRBJ2-1; TRBD2 matches at 14 bases. Trimming cost V 4 bases and J 8 bases; bases outside gene matches: 4. The length of the CDR3 is 15 residues. In germline, CDR1 is SEHNR, CDR2 FQNEAQ (reference sequence). The CDR3: CASSWGLAGADEQFF. As DNA, the CDR3 is TGTGCCAGCAGCTGGGGACTAGCGGGAGCCGATGAGCAGTTCTTC.

This chain uses TRBV10-3 with TRBJ2-5, with 7 bases matching TRBD1. With V trimmed by 6 bases and J by 2 bases, 6 bases remained unmatched. Germline V gene data show CDR1 as ENHRY and CDR2 as SYGVKD. The CDR3 loop spans 14 amino acids. CDR3 sequence reads: CAIRSTGPQETQYF. The DNA for the CDR3 is TGTGCCATCAGATCGACAGGGCCTCAAGAGACCCAGTACTTC.

The chain links TRBV28 to TRBJ2-7, with a weak D call TRBD2 (5 bases). Germline V gene lookup returns CDR1 MDHEN and CDR2 SYDVKM. CDR3 length: 12 amino acids. V shed 2 bases and J shed 6 bases, with 8 bases lying between them. The CDR3 is CASSLLASEQYF. The CDR3 coding sequence is TGTGCCAGCAGTTTACTAGCTAGCGAGCAGTACTTC.

The chain links TRBV27 to TRBJ2-2; 9 bases align to TRBD2. This CDR3 spans 17 amino acids. Trimming took 2 bases from V and 2 from J; bases not matched to a gene: 6. Germline V CDR1 and CDR2: MNHEY, SMNVEV (reference sequence). The CDR3 DNA is TGTGCCAGCAGTTTAGGGGTTCTAGCGGGAAACACCGGGGAGCTGTTTTTT. Protein: CASSLGVLAGNTGELFF.

The chain combines TRBV6-5 with TRBJ1-5; D gene uncertain. The CDR3 loop spans 16 amino acids. Germline lookup yields CDR1 MNHEY and CDR2 SVGAGI. V lost 0 bases and J lost 4, with 13 bases in between. CDR3 bases: TGTGCCAGCAGTTACTCGGGCGGGGAAATAAATCAGCCCCAGCATTTT. This sequence encodes CASSYSGGEINQPQHF.

CDR3 loop: CASSLSVGSAEAFF. The CDR3 DNA sequence: TGTGCCAGCAGTTTATCGGTGGGGAGCGCTGAAGCTTTCTTT. The gene calls are TRBV27 and TRBJ1-1, with no clear D. Trimming pared 0 bases from V and 6 bases from J, leaving 11 bases between. Germline V gene sequence: CDR1 MNHEY, CDR2 SMNVEV (reference sequence). The CDR3 consists of 14 residues.

V usage is TRBV4-2 and J usage is TRBJ2-4; 7 bases are a match to TRBD1. After removal of 2 bases from V and 3 bases from J, the junction contained 4 bases not matched to a gene. CDR1 LGHNA and CDR2 YNFKEQ come from the germline V gene. The CDR3 extends over 15 amino acids. The CDR3 reads CASSQPQGDKNIQYF. DNA of the CDR3: TGTGCCAGCAGCCAACCCCAGGGGGACAAAAACATTCAGTACTTC.

This clone occurred once. The rearrangement joins TRBV6-1 to TRBJ2-1, with 12 bases fitting TRBD2. Trimming removed 4 bases from V and 2 bases from J; junction bases left unmatched: 12. This CDR3 has 19 residues. Germline lookup yields CDR1 MNHNS and CDR2 SASEGT. Here the CDR3 reads CASSAGTSGRSVAYNEQFF. CDR3 bases: TGTGCCAGCAGTGCTGGGACTAGCGGGCGATCCGTCGCCTACAATGAGCAGTTCTTC.